The 32 T cell receptor beta chains given below trace back to one sample, sequenced in a study of graft-versus-host responses after intestinal transplantation. Sequencing used immunoSEQ multiplex PCR; TCRdb keeps in-frame clones, though not all of them. The sample consists of approximately 100,000 clones, roughly 84% of them appearing once. For these receptors, no antigen is known. The sample was unstimulated CD4+ T cells sorted from spleen or lymph node cells, taken before intestinal transplant. The source is a human donor who received an intestinal transplant.

This clone has just one count. This sequence joins TRBV10-3 and TRBJ2-3; either TRBD1 or TRBD2 may fit D (6 bases each). This CDR3 contains 14 residues. The germline gives CDR1 ENHRY, CDR2 SYGVKD. Deletions cut 4 bases from V and 1 base from J, with 9 bases between. This CDR3 is CAISVGGGTDTQYF. The DNA for the CDR3 is TGTGCCATCAGTGTGGGGGGCGGCACAGATACGCAGTATTTT.

The chain combines TRBV10-3 with TRBJ1-2; possible D gene TRBD1, 6 bases. Trimming pared 4 bases from V and 5 bases from J, leaving 14 bases between. Germline V gene data show CDR1 as ENHRY and CDR2 as SYGVKD. The CDR3 loop spans 14 amino acids. The chain's CDR3 is CAISVSGGGYGYTF. CDR3 sequence (DNA): TGTGCCATCAGTGTCTCGGGGGGCGGGTATGGCTACACCTTC.

This clone was counted between two and nine times. The chain uses TRBV6-1 and TRBJ2-7, with a tentative D call TRBD2 (6 bases). V was clipped by 7 bases and J by 4 bases, with 17 bases between them. Germline CDR1 is MNHNS and CDR2 is SASEGT. This CDR3 spans 14 amino acids. CDR3 nucleotide sequence: TGTGCCAGCAAAGTGGGACTCCTGGGGTACGAGCAGTACTTC. Its protein product is CASKVGLLGYEQYF.

This chain connects TRBV7-2 to TRBJ1-3; no clear D. Germline V gene lookup returns CDR1 SGHTA and CDR2 FQGNSA. The CDR3 totals 15 residues. With 6 bases removed from V and 0 bases from J, the gap between germline ends came to 12 bases. The CDR3 loop reads CASSLRRFSGNTIYF. CDR3 DNA sequence: TGTGCCAGCAGTCTACGACGCTTCTCTGGAAACACCATATATTTT.

V and J are TRBV11-1 and TRBJ2-3; 7 bases line up with TRBD2. Germline V CDR1 and CDR2: SGHAT, FQDESV (reference sequence). This CDR3 comprises 14 residues. V shed 3 bases and J 6 bases; nucleotides not matched to a gene: 6. The CDR3 here is CASSFSTSRDTQYF. CDR3 nucleotide sequence: TGTGCCAGCAGCTTCTCGACTAGCAGGGATACGCAGTATTTT.

This chain uses TRBV7-2 with TRBJ1-2, with D hard to call. CDR1 is SGHTA and CDR2 is FQGNSA in the germline V gene. Trimming took off 5 bases at V and 0 bases at J, with 16 bases between the two ends. The CDR3 covers 16 residues. DNA for the CDR3: TGTGCCAGCAGCCCCAACGCCCGGGCCCCTAACTATGGCTACACCTTC. Amino acids: CASSPNARAPNYGYTF.

V usage is TRBV5-6 and J usage is TRBJ1-2; D gene unclear. The V end was cut by 4 bases, the J end by 8 bases, with 15 bases between. The germline gives CDR1 SGHDT, CDR2 YYEEEE. This CDR3 comprises 13 residues. The CDR3 coding sequence is TGTGCCAGCAGCCCCCTGAGGGCATCGGGCTACACCTTC. The encoded protein is CASSPLRASGYTF.

This clone was seen once. V gene TRBV6-6 combines with J gene TRBJ2-7; no clear D. Germline CDR1 MNHNY, CDR2 SVGAGI (reference sequence). V shed 6 bases and J shed 3 bases, with 15 bases lying between them. The CDR3 spans 14 residues. CDR3 DNA sequence: TGTGCCAGCAGCCCCCAAGCCCTCCTCTACGAGCAGTACTTC. Encoded protein: CASSPQALLYEQYF.

This chain joins TRBV6-1 and TRBJ2-7; TRBD1 might be the D (6 bases). CDR1 and CDR2 (germline): MNHNS, SASEGT. V gave up 7 bases and J gave up 5 bases, with 15 bases separating them. The CDR3 covers 13 residues. In DNA form, the CDR3 reads TGTGCCAGCATAAGGGACATTCGGGACGAGCAGTACTTC. This encodes CASIRDIRDEQYF.

J is TRBJ2-3 and V is TRBV11-1, with D possibly called TRBD1 or TRBD2 (5 bases each). The CDR3 runs to 16 residues. The ends were cut back, 1 base at V and 1 base at J, with 12 bases in the middle. Per the germline V gene, CDR1 is SGHAT and CDR2 is FQDESV (reference sequence). The CDR3 loop is CASSLGSGPRTDTQYF. DNA of the CDR3: TGTGCCAGCAGCTTAGGATCGGGGCCCCGCACAGATACGCAGTATTTT.

This chain uses TRBV5-1 with TRBJ1-3; no clear D gene. V lost 3 bases to trimming and J lost 0 bases, with 13 bases between them. The CDR3 has 16 amino acids. The germline CDR1 and CDR2 sequences are SGHRS and YFSETQ. In nucleotides, the CDR3 is TGCGCCAGCAGCTCCGGACCGGGAACCTCTGGAAACACCATATATTTT. Translating it yields CASSSGPGTSGNTIYF.

The chain links TRBV9 to TRBJ2-2; D is uncertain. Germline V lookup: CDR1 SGDLS, CDR2 YYNGEE. The CDR3 contains 14 residues. Trimming removed 2 bases at V and 0 bases at J, with 5 bases between. CDR3 region: CASSVLSNTGELFF. The CDR3 bases are TGTGCCAGCAGCGTTCTGTCGAACACCGGGGAGCTGTTTTTT.

The V gene is TRBV6-6, the J gene TRBJ1-5; D is ambiguous. There are 12 residues in the CDR3. Germline CDR1 is MNHNY and CDR2 is SVGAGI (reference sequence). The V end lost 6 bases, the J end lost 3 bases, and 6 bases lay between the germline ends. The CDR3 DNA follows: TGTGCCAGCAGACAGTCCAATCAGCCCCAGCATTTT. This codes for CASRQSNQPQHF.

The chain links TRBV29-1 to TRBJ1-2; D might be TRBD1 (5 bases). This CDR3 contains 13 residues. The V and J ends lost 7 bases and 3 bases respectively, with 15 bases between them. Germline CDR1 and CDR2: SQVTM and ANQGSEA. The CDR3, as DNA: TGCAGCGACGTTACGCGGGGGGACTATGGCTACACCTTC. Protein sequence: CSDVTRGDYGYTF.

This clone has only a few counts. The chain carries TRBV2 and TRBJ2-7; possibly TRBD1 for D (6 bases). Germline CDR1 SNHLY, CDR2 FYNNEI. This CDR3 region has 14 residues. Between the trimmed V and J ends, which lost 7 bases and 4 bases, there was a span of 17 bases. The CDR3 spells CASIPFPTGYEQYF. CDR3 coding DNA: TGTGCCAGCATTCCCTTTCCCACAGGGTACGAGCAGTACTTC.

This sequence joins TRBV19 and TRBJ1-1; no firm D call. The CDR3 runs to 14 residues. Trimming pared 3 bases from V and 3 bases from J, leaving 11 bases between. The germline gives CDR1 LNHDA, CDR2 SQIVND (reference sequence). CDR3 sequence reads: CASSITNPYTEAFF. The DNA of the CDR3 is TGTGCCAGTAGTATCACCAATCCCTACACTGAAGCTTTCTTT. The entire variable domain, with the rest obtained from reference TRBV19 and TRBJ1-1, is as follows: DGGITQSPKYLFRKEGQNVTLSCEQNLNHDAMYWYRQDPGQGLRLIYYSQIVNDFQKGDIAEGYSVSREKKESFPLTVTSAQKNPTAFYLCASSITNPYTEAFFGQGTRLTVV.

This clone has just a few counts. The chain links TRBV4-1 to TRBJ1-4, with 10 bases matching TRBD1. V trimming: 1 base; J trimming: 0 bases; junction bases outside the gene matches: 5. This CDR3 has 18 residues. The germline gives CDR1 MGHRA, CDR2 YSYEKL. This CDR3 reads CASSQGQGADTTNEKLFF. The CDR3 region has the DNA TGCGCCAGCAGCCAAGGACAGGGGGCAGACACAACTAATGAAAAACTGTTTTTT.

The J gene is TRBJ2-5, the V gene TRBV7-2; 9 bases are shared with TRBD2. Trimming cost V 5 bases and J 5 bases; bases outside gene matches: 6. Looked up from germline, CDR1 is SGHTA and CDR2 is FQGNSA. The CDR3 spans 14 residues. Here the CDR3 reads CASSPGLAAETQYF. The CDR3 DNA reads as TGTGCCAGCAGCCCGGGACTAGCAGCGGAGACCCAGTACTTC.

The count of this clone is one. V gene TRBV7-2 combines with J gene TRBJ2-1; D might be TRBD1 (6 bases). Germline V lookup: CDR1 SGHTA, CDR2 FQGNSA. The CDR3 has 15 residues. V gave up 6 bases and J gave up 0 bases, with 12 bases separating them. CDR3 loop: CASSRRGISYNEQFF. The CDR3 bases are TGTGCCAGCAGTAGAAGGGGGATCTCCTACAATGAGCAGTTCTTC.

The chain combines TRBV4-2 with TRBJ1-5; D not resolved. CDR1 and CDR2 (germline): LGHNA, YNFKEQ. This CDR3 has 15 residues. Trimming shortened V by 5 bases and J by 0 bases, and 11 bases separated the two germline ends. The CDR3 bases are TGTGCCAGCAGCTTGGTGCCTTATAGCAATCAGCCCCAGCATTTT. Translation: CASSLVPYSNQPQHF.

The rearrangement uses TRBV15 and TRBJ2-4; TRBD1 matches 8 bases. CDR3 length equals 15 residues. The V segment lost 3 bases and the J segment 8 bases; nucleotides outside the gene matches: 9. The germline V gene has CDR1 LNHNV and CDR2 YYDKDF (reference sequence). In DNA, the CDR3 is TGTGCCACCAGCAGGGAACCGGGACAGGTATACATTCAGTACTTC. As protein: CATSREPGQVYIQYF.

Comment on this clone: Other DNA sequences in this specimen translate into the identical CDR3. V and J are TRBV9 and TRBJ2-1, with D possibly called TRBD1 or TRBD2 (5 bases each). CDR3 length equals 13 residues. Germline loops: CDR1 SGDLS, CDR2 YYNGEE. Trimming took 2 bases from V and 3 from J, leaving 6 bases between them. CDR3 DNA sequence: TGTGCCAGCAGCGTGGGACGCTACAATGAGCAGTTCTTC. Its protein product is CASSVGRYNEQFF.

Only a few counts were recorded for this clone. The chain is built from TRBV2 and TRBJ2-7; no clear D. Per the germline V gene, CDR1 is SNHLY and CDR2 is FYNNEI. The CDR3 covers 11 residues. Trimming removed 7 bases from V and 7 bases from J, with 11 bases in between. In nucleotides, the CDR3 is TGTGCCAGCACCACGGCGGATGAGCAGTACTTC. Amino acids: CASTTADEQYF.

This clone was observed once. The rearrangement links TRBV28 to TRBJ1-2; 7 bases line up with TRBD1. Germline V gene data show CDR1 as MDHEN and CDR2 as SYDVKM. The CDR3 has 13 residues. V shed 7 bases and J 9 bases; nucleotides not matched to a gene: 11. Here the CDR3 DNA reads TGTGCCAGCAACCCAGGGGGGTATTTGAGCTACACCTTC. Translating it yields CASNPGGYLSYTF.

The chain couples TRBV6-1 to TRBJ1-2, with D tentatively TRBD1 (5 bases). The CDR3 loop spans 15 amino acids. With 3 bases removed from V and 4 bases from J, the gap between germline ends came to 15 bases. CDR1 is MNHNS, CDR2 SASEGT, per germline. CDR3 loop: CASSDRPGFRYGYTF. CDR3 nucleotides: TGTGCCAGCAGTGATAGGCCAGGGTTCCGCTATGGCTACACCTTC.

The genes are TRBV9 and TRBJ1-1, with 7 bases that match TRBD1. Germline CDR1 and CDR2: SGDLS and YYNGEE. CDR3 length: 13 amino acids. Trimming took 4 bases from V and 8 from J; bases not matched to a gene: 8. The CDR3 coding sequence is TGTGCCAGCAGCCGGACCTACAGGGGCGAAGCTTTCTTT. It codes for CASSRTYRGEAFF.

The chain combines TRBV7-9 with TRBJ2-5, with D unresolved. Germline CDR1 SEHNR, CDR2 FQNEAQ (reference sequence). The CDR3 sequence is 14 residues long. V lost 8 bases and J 1 base, leaving 14 bases between the germline ends. Here the CDR3 DNA reads TGTGCCAGCGGCCCTCTAAGTTTCCAAGAGACCCAGTACTTC. It yields the protein CASGPLSFQETQYF.

The chain carries TRBV7-9 and TRBJ1-4; D remains unclear. The germline CDR1 and CDR2 sequences are SEHNR and FQNEAQ (reference sequence). The CDR3 sequence is 16 residues long. The V and J ends lost 1 base and 3 bases respectively, with 12 bases between them. Written as DNA, the CDR3 is TGTGCCAGCAGCTTAGGCCAGGCGGGCGCTAATGAAAAACTGTTTTTT. Amino acid sequence: CASSLGQAGANEKLFF.

The V call is TRBV5-6, the J call TRBJ2-1; TRBD2 matches 7 bases. V was clipped by 4 bases and J by 11 bases; unmatched bases: 6. CDR3 length: 12 amino acids. Germline V gene lookup returns CDR1 SGHDT and CDR2 YYEEEE. The CDR3 sequence: CASSLPTSQQFF. The CDR3 DNA is TGTGCCAGCAGCCTCCCGACTAGCCAGCAGTTCTTC.

This clone was detected only a few times. The chain carries TRBV27 and TRBJ1-2, with a tentative D call TRBD1 (6 bases). The germline CDR1 and CDR2 sequences are MNHEY and SMNVEV (reference sequence). The ends were cut back, 5 bases at V and 4 bases at J, with 11 bases in the middle. This CDR3 spans 13 amino acids. Here the CDR3 reads CASSPQGFYGYTF. CDR3 DNA sequence: TGTGCCAGCAGTCCACAGGGTTTCTATGGCTACACCTTC.

The gene calls are TRBV11-2 and TRBJ1-6; the match to TRBD1 covers 7 bases. The CDR3 consists of 14 residues. The V segment lost 6 bases and the J segment 5 bases; nucleotides outside the gene matches: 4. Looked up from germline, CDR1 is SGHAT and CDR2 is FQNNGV. The chain's CDR3 is CASRPQGNNSPLHF. The CDR3 coding sequence is TGTGCCAGCAGGCCACAGGGGAATAATTCACCCCTCCACTTT.

This clone was seen a single time. The chain links TRBV2 to TRBJ2-5; TRBD2 aligns across 7 bases. CDR3 length: 16 amino acids. With V trimmed by 4 bases and J by 0 bases, 8 bases remained unmatched. Germline values: CDR1 SNHLY, CDR2 FYNNEI. The CDR3 reads CASSGLGAGNQETQYF. The CDR3 DNA follows: TGTGCCAGCAGTGGACTCGGAGCGGGGAACCAAGAGACCCAGTACTTC.